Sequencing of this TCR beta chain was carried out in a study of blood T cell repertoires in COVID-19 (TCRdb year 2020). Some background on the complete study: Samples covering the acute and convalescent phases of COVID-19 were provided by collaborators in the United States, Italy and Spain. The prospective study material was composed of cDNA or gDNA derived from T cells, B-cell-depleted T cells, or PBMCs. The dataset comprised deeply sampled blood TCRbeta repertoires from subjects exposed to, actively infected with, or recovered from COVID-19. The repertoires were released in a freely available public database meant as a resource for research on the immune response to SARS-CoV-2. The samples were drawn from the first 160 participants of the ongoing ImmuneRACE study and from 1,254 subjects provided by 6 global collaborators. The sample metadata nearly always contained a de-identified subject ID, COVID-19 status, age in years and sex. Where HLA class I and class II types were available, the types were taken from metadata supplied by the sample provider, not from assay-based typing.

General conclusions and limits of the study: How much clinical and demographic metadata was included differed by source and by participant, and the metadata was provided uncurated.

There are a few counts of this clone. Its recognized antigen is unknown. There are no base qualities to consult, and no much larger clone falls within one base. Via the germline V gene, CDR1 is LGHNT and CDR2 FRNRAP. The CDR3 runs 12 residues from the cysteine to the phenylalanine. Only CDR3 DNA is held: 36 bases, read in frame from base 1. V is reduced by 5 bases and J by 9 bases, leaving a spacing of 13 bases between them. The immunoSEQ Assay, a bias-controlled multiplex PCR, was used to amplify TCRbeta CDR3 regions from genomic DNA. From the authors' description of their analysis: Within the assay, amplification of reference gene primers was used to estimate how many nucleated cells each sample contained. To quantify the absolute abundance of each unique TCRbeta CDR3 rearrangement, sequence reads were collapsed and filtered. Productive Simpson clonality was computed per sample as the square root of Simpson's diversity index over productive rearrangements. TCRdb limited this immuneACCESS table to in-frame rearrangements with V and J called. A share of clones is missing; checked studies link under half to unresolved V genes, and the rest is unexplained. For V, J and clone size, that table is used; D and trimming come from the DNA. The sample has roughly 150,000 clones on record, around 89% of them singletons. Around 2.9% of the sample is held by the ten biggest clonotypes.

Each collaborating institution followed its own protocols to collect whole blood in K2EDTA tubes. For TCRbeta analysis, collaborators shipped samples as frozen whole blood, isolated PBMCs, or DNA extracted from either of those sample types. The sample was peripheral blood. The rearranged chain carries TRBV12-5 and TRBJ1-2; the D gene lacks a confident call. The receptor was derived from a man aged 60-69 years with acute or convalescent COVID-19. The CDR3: CASGPLADSYTF. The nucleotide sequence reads TGTGCTAGTGGTCCTCTCGCCGACAGCTACACCTTC.